Each of the 5 T cell receptor beta chains below was sequenced from the same sample in a study of control samples from healthy donors and cancer patients. TCRdb keeps only in-frame clones here, not all; method: immunoSEQ multiplex PCR. The data contain 150,000 to 200,000 clones, around 88% of them singletons. The sample was blood. Every receptor here comes from a man younger than 35 in good health.

A remark on this clone: Other DNA sequences from this sample encode an identical CDR3 as well. The chain joins TRBV3-1 (or the pseudogene TRBV3-2) to TRBJ2-7; no definite D call. The CDR3 runs 12 residues. V was trimmed by 1 base and J by 4 bases, leaving 5 bases between them. CDR1 is LGHDT and CDR2 is YNNKEL in the germline V gene (reference sequence). CDR3 DNA: TGTGCCAGCAGCCAAGGGGTATACGAGCAGTACTTC. Translation: CASSQGVYEQYF.

This chain uses TRBV5-1 with TRBJ2-1, with 7 bases that match TRBD2. J gave up 8 bases and V 0 bases, and 8 bases lay outside the gene matches. The germline V gene encodes CDR1 SGHRS and CDR2 YFSETQ. This CDR3 spans 15 amino acids. DNA of the CDR3: TGCGCCAGCAGCTTGGTGATAGGGGAGGGCGATGAGCAGTTCTTC. Translated, it gives CASSLVIGEGDEQFF.

V and J are TRBV3-1 (or the pseudogene TRBV3-2) and TRBJ1-1, with D unresolved. CDR3 length: 14 amino acids. The germline V and J ends were trimmed by 3 bases and 4 bases, with 12 bases remaining between them. CDR1 and CDR2 (germline): LGHDT, YNNKEL (reference sequence). The chain's CDR3 is CASSHGPAVTEAFF. CDR3 bases: TGTGCCAGCAGCCATGGGCCGGCGGTCACTGAAGCTTTCTTT.

Notes on this clone: One junction end disagrees with the germline gene, perhaps due to a read error. The V call is TRBV7-2, the J call TRBJ2-3; 7 nucleotides match TRBD1. Per the germline V gene, CDR1 is SGHTA and CDR2 is FQGNSA. This CDR3 is built from 15 residues. The CDR3 loop is CASTLPGQSTDTQYF. In DNA, the CDR3 is TGTGCCAGCACCTTACCGGGACAGAGCACAGATACGCAGTATTTT.

The chain links TRBV25-1 to TRBJ2-4; 8 bases agree with TRBD2. V was pared by 3 bases and J by 3 bases, with 4 bases of the junction left unmatched. CDR1 is MGHDK and CDR2 is SYGVNS in the germline V gene. The CDR3 loop spans 15 amino acids. The CDR3 loop reads CASSDSGDGKNIQYF. Written as DNA, the CDR3 is TGTGCCAGCAGTGATAGCGGGGACGGCAAAAACATTCAGTACTTC.